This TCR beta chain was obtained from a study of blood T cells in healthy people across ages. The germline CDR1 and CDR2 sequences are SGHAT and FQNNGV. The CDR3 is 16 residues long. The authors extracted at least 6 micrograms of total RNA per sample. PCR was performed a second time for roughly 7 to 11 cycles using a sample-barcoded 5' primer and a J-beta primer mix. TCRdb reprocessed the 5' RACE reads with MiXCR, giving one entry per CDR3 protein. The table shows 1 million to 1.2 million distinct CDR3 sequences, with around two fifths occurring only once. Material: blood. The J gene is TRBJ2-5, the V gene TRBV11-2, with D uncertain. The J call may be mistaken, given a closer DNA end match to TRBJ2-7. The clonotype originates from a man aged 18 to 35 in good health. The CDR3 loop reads CASSLDLTPQSHEQYF. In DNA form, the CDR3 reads TGTGCCAGCAGCTTAGATTTAACCCCCCAAAGCCACGAGCAGTACTTC.